Shown below are 25 T cell receptor beta chains from a single sample sequenced in a study of persistence of HIV-infected CD4 T cells (dated by TCRdb to the early 2020s). The treatment or condition label here, explained by the study, means: suppressive antiretroviral therapy. A pool of overlapping HIV-1 Gag 15-mer peptides, at roughly 1 ug per peptide per mL, was used to stimulate the cells. Nonresponding CD40L-negative CD69-negative CD45RO-high memory CD4+ T cells were sorted as memory populations depleted of antigen-responding cells. The immunoSEQ hsTCRB assay version 4, run in survey mode, was used to sequence TCRbeta repertoires from genomic DNA. Here the immuneACCESS table is served through TCRdb, limited to in-frame sequences with V and J called. Missing clones are a known gap in these copies; in checked studies unresolved V genes cover under half, and the rest lacks a known reason. This sample has approximately 40,000 clones in its table, and around three quarters of those were observed once. The ten biggest clones cover 11% to 15% of the sample.

These receptors are not linked to any known antigen. Here the sequenced sample was CD4+ T cells sorted from PBMCs after approximately 20-hour stimulation, taken from a patient who received antiretroviral therapy. Per the publication, the cell subset or site label means: CD40L-CD69- CD45RO-high memory CD4 T cells not responding to Gag peptides. The receptors come from an adult man with HIV who was CMV-seropositive.

This chain links TRBV5-6 with TRBJ1-2; no reliable D call. The CDR3 runs to 15 residues. In germline, CDR1 is SGHDT, CDR2 YYEEEE. Trimming removed 0 bases from V and 0 bases from J, with 9 bases in between. DNA for the CDR3: TGTGCCAGCAGCTTGGTCGGGTCCGCTAACTATGGCTACACCTTC. Its translation: CASSLVGSANYGYTF.

This clone was seen a few times. The chain uses TRBV19 and TRBJ1-5; a weak D match, TRBD1 (5 bases). Looked up from germline, CDR1 is LNHDA and CDR2 is SQIVND (reference sequence). This CDR3 is built from 15 residues. V lost 8 bases and J lost 12, with 26 bases in between. CDR3: CASSESGTELGSQHF. CDR3 in DNA: TGTGCCAGTTCTGAAAGTGGGACCGAATTGGGGAGCCAGCATTTT.

This sequence joins TRBV7-9 and TRBJ1-3; a possible D gene is TRBD1 (5 bases). Trimming stripped 4 bases from V and 6 bases from J, with 19 bases between. The CDR3 sequence is 16 residues long. Per the germline V gene, CDR1 is SEHNR and CDR2 is FQNEAQ (reference sequence). Here the CDR3 DNA reads TGTGCCAGCAGCTCCTCAGGGAGGGAGTTCACAAACACCATATATTTT. Its translation is CASSSSGREFTNTIYF.

With regard to this clone: Other DNA sequences from this sample encode an identical CDR3 as well. Written as DNA, the CDR3 is TGTGCCAGCAGCACACGACAGCTGAACACTGAAGCTTTCTTT. It translates to CASSTRQLNTEAFF. The V and J genes are TRBV9 and TRBJ1-1; tentative D call: TRBD1 (5 bases). Trimming left V 4 bases short and J 0 bases short, with 10 bases between. Germline V CDR1 and CDR2: SGDLS, YYNGEE. The CDR3 totals 14 residues.

This sequence joins TRBV3-1 (or the pseudogene TRBV3-2) and TRBJ1-1, with D perhaps TRBD1 (5 bases). The V end lost 3 bases, the J end lost 4 bases, and 9 bases lay between the germline ends. CDR3 length: 13 residues. The germline gives CDR1 LGHDT, CDR2 YNNKEL (reference sequence). CDR3 DNA sequence: TGTGCCAGCAGCCATGTCGGGGCCACTGAAGCTTTCTTT. The encoded protein is CASSHVGATEAFF.

V usage is TRBV7-3 and J usage is TRBJ2-2; 9 bases match TRBD1. Unmatched junction bases numbered 1, after V lost 4 bases and J lost 1 base. The CDR3 covers 15 residues. CDR1 SGHTA and CDR2 FQGTGA come from the germline V gene. CDR3 region: CASSSTGGNTGELFF. The CDR3 DNA reads as TGTGCCAGCAGCTCGACAGGGGGGAACACCGGGGAGCTGTTTTTT.

This sequence joins TRBV6-2 or TRBV6-3 and TRBJ1-5; possible D gene TRBD1, 6 bases. Germline CDR1 is MNHEY and CDR2 is SVGEGT. CDR3 length: 14 residues. The V and J ends lost 6 bases and 7 bases respectively, with 16 bases between them. CDR3 coding DNA: TGTGCCAGCAGCCAAACAGGGATTGACCAGCCCCAGCATTTT. Translated: CASSQTGIDQPQHF.

The chain recombines TRBV5-1 with TRBJ1-1; D may be TRBD1 (5 bases). The CDR3 length is 13 residues. The ends were cut back, 2 bases at V and 4 bases at J, with 9 bases in the middle. Germline CDR1 reads SGHRS; CDR2 reads YFSETQ. For the CDR3, the DNA is TGCGCCAGCAGCTTAAGGGGCATCACTGAAGCTTTCTTT. Protein product: CASSLRGITEAFF.

The V gene is TRBV7-9, the J gene TRBJ2-7, with D unresolved. Germline V CDR1 and CDR2: SEHNR, FQNEAQ (reference sequence). The germline V and J ends were trimmed by 0 bases and 7 bases, with 13 bases remaining between them. The CDR3 consists of 14 residues. CDR3 sequence reads: CASSLALVRDEQYF. Here the CDR3 DNA reads TGTGCCAGCAGCTTAGCGTTGGTGCGAGATGAGCAGTACTTC.

The CDR3 here is CASSSGSGDLIYGYTF. The DNA of the CDR3 is TGTGCCAGCAGCTCCGGGAGTGGCGATTTGATCTATGGCTACACCTTC. J is TRBJ1-2 and V is TRBV28; D uncertain. V shed 6 bases and J shed 4 bases, with 21 bases lying between them. Germline values: CDR1 MDHEN, CDR2 SYDVKM. The CDR3 totals 16 residues.

The sample holds a few counts of this clone. The rearrangement uses TRBV6-2 or TRBV6-3 and TRBJ1-4; D ambiguous. Germline CDR1 MNHEY, CDR2 SVGEGT. The CDR3 runs to 15 residues. Deletions cut 5 bases from V and 2 bases from J, with 12 bases between. The CDR3 coding sequence is TGTGCCAGCAGTGGGGAGGCCGTGACTAATGAAAAACTGTTTTTT. Its translation: CASSGEAVTNEKLFF.

The CDR3, as DNA: TGTGCCAGCAGCCAGGGACAGAACACTGAAGCTTTCTTT. Translation gives CASSQGQNTEAFF. The chain joins TRBV12-3 or TRBV12-4 to TRBJ1-1; possible D gene TRBD1, 6 bases. The CDR3 sequence is 13 residues long. The V end lost 6 bases, the J end lost 1 base, and 9 bases lay between the germline ends.

A few counts support this clone. The genes are TRBV4-1 and TRBJ2-5; D gene uncertain. V was clipped by 6 bases and J by 4 bases, with 9 bases between them. The CDR3 has 12 amino acids. Per the germline V gene, CDR1 is MGHRA and CDR2 is YSYEKL. The CDR3 DNA reads as TGCGCCAGCAGTCGGGTGGCAGAGACCCAGTACTTC. Amino acids: CASSRVAETQYF.

The chain links TRBV19 to TRBJ1-2, with a possible D match to TRBD1 (5 bases). Trimming removed 11 bases from V and 3 bases from J, with 13 bases in between. CDR3 length: 12 residues. CDR1 and CDR2 (germline): LNHDA, SQIVND (reference sequence). DNA for the CDR3: TGTGCCGTCCCGGGGCTCGACTATGGCTACACCTTC. Translated, it gives CAVPGLDYGYTF.

Only one count was recorded for this clone. The rearrangement joins TRBV10-2 to TRBJ1-2; the D gene is possibly TRBD1 (6 bases). Germline V gives CDR1 WSHSY, CDR2 SAAADI. The V end lost 6 bases, the J end lost 1 base, and 15 bases lay between the germline ends. The CDR3 extends over 15 amino acids. The CDR3 DNA sequence: TGCGCCAGCAGCTTCGACATCAGGGGTAACTATGGCTACACCTTC. This codes for CASSFDIRGNYGYTF.

The rearrangement links TRBV21-1 to TRBJ2-7. TRBV21-1 has pseudogene status. This CDR3 contains 15 residues. The CDR3 nucleotides read TGTGCCAGCAGCAAAGAGAGTAGACCCTTCTACGAGCAGTACTTC. The encoded protein is CASSKESRPFYEQYF.

CDR3: CASSETTLYSNQPQHF. The DNA for the CDR3 is TGTGCCAGCAGTGAAACAACACTATATAGCAATCAGCCCCAGCATTTT. The chain uses TRBV2 and TRBJ1-5, with D hard to call. V lost 2 bases to trimming and J lost 0 bases, with 11 bases between them. Germline V gene lookup returns CDR1 SNHLY and CDR2 FYNNEI. The CDR3 is 16 amino acids.

As concerns this clone: One end of the junction varies from germline; a read error may be responsible. The V gene is TRBV27, the J gene TRBJ1-1; TRBD1 might be the D (6 bases). Germline loops: CDR1 MNHEY, CDR2 SMNVEV (reference sequence). The CDR3 is 14 amino acids. The DNA for the CDR3 is TGTGCCAGCAATTTACAGGGTCGGGGCACTGAAGCTTTCTTT. Translation: CASNLQGRGTEAFF.

The gene calls are TRBV24-1 and TRBJ2-2; TRBD1 matches at 8 bases. J was trimmed by 4 bases and V by 9 bases; bases with no gene match: 9. Germline V gene sequence: CDR1 KGHDR, CDR2 SFDVKD. This CDR3 is 15 amino acids long. CDR3 DNA: TGTGCCACCTCCACCGACAGGGGCTCCACCGGGGAGCTGTTTTTT. It encodes CATSTDRGSTGELFF.

The V and J genes are TRBV5-1 and TRBJ2-1; the D is unclear. This CDR3 has 14 amino acids. The V gene's germline CDR1 is SGHRS and CDR2 YFSETQ. The V end lost 0 bases, the J end lost 0 bases, and 4 bases lay between the germline ends. The DNA of the CDR3 is TGCGCCAGCAGCTTGGAGTACTCCTACAATGAGCAGTTCTTC. Translated: CASSLEYSYNEQFF. The variable domain in full, with the rest retrieved from reference TRBV5-1 and TRBJ2-1, is KAGVTQTPRYLIKTRGQQVTLSCSPISGHRSVSWYQQTPGQGLQFLFEYFSETQRNKGNFPGRFSGRQFSNSRSEMNVSTLELGDSALYLCASSLEYSYNEQFFGPGTRLTVL.

This clone appeared a single time. For the CDR3, the DNA is TGTGCCAGCAGTTCGGATCAAGGAAATCAGCCCCAGCATTTT. Translating gives CASSSDQGNQPQHF. The chain has TRBV6-6 and TRBJ1-5; D is ambiguous. CDR3 length: 14 residues. Trimming shortened V by 4 bases and J by 4 bases, and 11 bases separated the two germline ends. Per the germline V gene, CDR1 is MNHNY and CDR2 is SVGAGI (reference sequence).

A single count supports this clone. The rearrangement links TRBV7-2 to TRBJ2-7, with 9 bases fitting TRBD1. V trimming: 1 base; J trimming: 6 bases; junction bases outside the gene matches: 7. The CDR3 length is 15 residues. The germline V gene has CDR1 SGHTA and CDR2 FQGNSA. CDR3 protein: CASSLGGTGKSEQYF. The CDR3 nucleotides read TGTGCCAGCAGCTTAGGGGGGACAGGGAAGAGCGAGCAGTACTTC.

This clone has more than one count but fewer than ten. The chain recombines TRBV20-1 with TRBJ2-4; the D call may be TRBD1 or TRBD2 (5 bases each). V was cut by 0 bases and J by 13 bases, with 7 bases left in between. Germline V gene lookup returns CDR1 DFQATT and CDR2 SNEGSKA (reference sequence). There are 10 residues in the CDR3. Here the CDR3 reads CSARDEGQYF. CDR3 bases: TGCAGTGCTAGAGATGAGGGGCAGTACTTC.

This chain connects TRBV5-1 to TRBJ1-2; 8 bases line up with TRBD1. This CDR3 has 15 residues. Germline CDR1 SGHRS, CDR2 YFSETQ. V shed 4 bases, J shed 8 bases, and the junction held 13 bases outside the gene matches. Here the CDR3 reads CASSKRTGTYSGYTF. In DNA form, the CDR3 reads TGCGCCAGCAGCAAGCGGACAGGGACCTATTCGGGCTACACCTTC.

There are a few counts of this clone. Written as DNA, the CDR3 is TGTGCCAGCAGCTCCCGGGGTAGCGGGGCACCCGATACGCAGTATTTT. Its protein product is CASSSRGSGAPDTQYF. J is TRBJ2-3 and V is TRBV9, with 8 bases lining up with TRBD2. With 4 bases clipped from V and 6 bases from J, the junction kept 13 bases outside the gene matches. Germline V lookup: CDR1 SGDLS, CDR2 YYNGEE. The CDR3 loop spans 16 amino acids.